The present entry profiles one T cell receptor beta chain with its context. Original data processing: Scientists estimated how many nucleated cells there were by amplifying reference gene primers. The protocol was immunoSEQ multiplex PCR, while the TCRdb copy is restricted to in-frame clones and leaves out a portion. V, J and clone size reflect that table, while D and trimming were determined from the DNA. The data show approximately 100,000 clones, around 80% seen once. These data belong to a study of blood T cell repertoires in COVID-19. Across the study: Both acute and convalescent COVID-19 samples were obtained from the United States, Italy and Spain.

Trimming removed 1 base from V and 4 bases from J; junction bases left unmatched: 5. The CDR3 contains 15 residues. CDR1 is KGHSH and CDR2 is LQKENI in the germline V gene. The sequenced material came from peripheral blood. The clonotype was recovered from a woman of 80 years or more with active or convalescent COVID-19. The V gene is TRBV18, the J gene TRBJ2-7, with 9 bases identical to TRBD2. The CDR3 region is CASSPRGSGSYEQYF. CDR3 in DNA: TGTGCCAGCTCACCACGTGGTAGCGGGAGTTACGAGCAGTACTTC.